The 23 T cell receptor beta chains listed next were all sequenced from one sample in a study of CD8 T cells in ankylosing spondylitis. Broader study findings: It appeared that ankylosing spondylitis blood was characterized by a TCR beta motif of fewer than ten highly homologous variants.

TCRdb fed the 5' RACE reads into MiXCR, producing one record per CDR3 protein. The sample includes almost 400,000 distinct CDR3 sequences, 20% to 25% of them seen just once. For these TCRs, the target antigens are not known. The material sequenced was blood, either unsorted or a sorted T cell fraction (not recorded which). The receptor source for this set is a male donor with ankylosing spondylitis.

The chain recombines TRBV29-1 with TRBJ1-1, with 10 nucleotides matching TRBD1. With V trimmed by 8 bases and J by 1 base, 4 bases remained unmatched. Germline CDR1 reads SQVTM; CDR2 reads ANQGSEA. The CDR3 spans 13 residues. The CDR3, as DNA: TGCAGCTTTTGGACAGGGGGGAACACTGAAGCTTTCTTT. It encodes CSFWTGGNTEAFF.

This clonotype has more than one count but fewer than ten. CDR3 sequence (DNA): TGCAGTGCTAGTATGAGAACTTCCTACAATGAGCAGTTCTTC. Amino acid sequence: CSASMRTSYNEQFF. The V gene is TRBV20-1, the J gene TRBJ2-1; D ambiguous. This CDR3 comprises 14 residues. V dropped 3 bases and J dropped 1 base, with 10 bases sitting between them. Per the germline V gene, CDR1 is DFQATT and CDR2 is SNEGSKA (reference sequence).

Ten or more counts support this clonotype. This chain joins TRBV25-1 and TRBJ1-2; D remains ambiguous. Germline loops: CDR1 MGHDK, CDR2 SYGVNS. This CDR3 has 13 residues. V was clipped by 1 base and J by 4 bases, with 7 bases between them. CDR3 amino acids: CASSESGFYGYTF. Here the CDR3 DNA reads TGTGCCAGCAGTGAATCGGGGTTCTATGGCTACACCTTC.

The genes are TRBV5-1 and TRBJ1-1; possible D gene TRBD1, 5 bases. The germline gives CDR1 SGHRS, CDR2 YFSETQ. Trimming took off 2 bases at V and 6 bases at J, with 14 bases between the two ends. This CDR3 spans 14 amino acids. In nucleotides, the CDR3 is TGCGCCAGCAGCTTTGAGTGGGGCTTCGCTGAAGCTTTCTTT. This sequence encodes CASSFEWGFAEAFF.

This clonotype came up a few times. CDR3: CASHQGQGDTQYF. The CDR3 nucleotides are TGCGCCAGCCACCAGGGGCAGGGAGATACGCAGTATTTT. The rearrangement links TRBV5-1 to TRBJ2-3; the D gene is possibly TRBD1 (6 bases). Germline V lookup: CDR1 SGHRS, CDR2 YFSETQ. This CDR3 has 13 residues. The V and J ends lost 7 bases and 5 bases respectively, with 14 bases between them.

This rearrangement joins TRBV20-1 to TRBJ2-3; TRBD2 matches 11 bases. In germline, CDR1 is DFQATT, CDR2 SNEGSKA (reference sequence). This CDR3 comprises 19 residues. Losses at the gene ends were 1 base for V and 1 base for J; bases not matched to a gene: 13. CDR3: CSARARLAGIPLGTDTQYF. In DNA form, the CDR3 reads TGCAGTGCTAGAGCAAGACTAGCGGGAATCCCTCTCGGCACAGATACGCAGTATTTT.

This clonotype showed up many times. A read error may produce the germline difference seen at one junction end. The chain uses TRBV5-1 and TRBJ2-3; perhaps D is TRBD1 or TRBD2 (5 bases each). CDR3 size: 15 residues. Looked up from germline, CDR1 is SGHRS and CDR2 is YFSETQ. The CDR3: CASSLGELGTDTQYF. Here the CDR3 DNA reads TGCGCCAGCAGTTTGGGGGAGTTAGGTACAGATACGCAGTATTTT.

The chain combines TRBV25-1 with TRBJ2-2; unclear D gene. Germline V gene data show CDR1 as MGHDK and CDR2 as SYGVNS. Between the trimmed V and J ends, which lost 4 bases and 6 bases, there was a span of 9 bases. This CDR3 has 13 amino acids. This CDR3 is CASSGFSPGELFF. CDR3 nucleotides: TGTGCCAGCAGTGGTTTTAGCCCCGGGGAGCTGTTTTTT. The complete variable domain, with remaining parts taken from reference TRBV25-1 and TRBJ2-2, reads EADIYQTPRYLVIGTGKKITLECSQTMGHDKMYWYQQDPGMELHLIHYSYGVNSTEKGDLSSESTVSRIRTEHFPLTLESARPSHTSQYLCASSGFSPGELFFGEGSRLTVL.

This clonotype was counted once. The genes are TRBV20-1 and TRBJ2-3; D gene ambiguous. Trimming shortened V by 7 bases and J by 4 bases, and 21 bases separated the two germline ends. Germline CDR1 is DFQATT and CDR2 is SNEGSKA (reference sequence). This CDR3 is 15 amino acids long. Written as DNA, the CDR3 is TGCAGTGGTGGCTTCTCGTGGTCCCTGGCAGATACGCAGTATTTT. Protein: CSGGFSWSLADTQYF.

The chain employs TRBV10-3 and TRBJ2-7; TRBD1 agrees at 10 bases. J was trimmed by 4 bases and V by 7 bases; bases with no gene match: 4. Germline V gene data show CDR1 as ENHRY and CDR2 as SYGVKD. The CDR3 consists of 13 residues. CDR3 sequence (DNA): TGTGCCATCACGCAGGACAGGGGGTACGAGCAGTACTTC. It translates to CAITQDRGYEQYF.

The chain links TRBV5-1 to TRBJ2-3, with 11 bases fitting TRBD1. Trimming at V came to 1 base and at J to 5 bases, leaving 6 bases not matched to a gene. CDR1 is SGHRS and CDR2 is YFSETQ in the germline V gene. CDR3 length: 16 residues. Written as DNA, the CDR3 is TGCGCCAGCAGCTTGTCCGGACAGGGGGCTGGAGATACGCAGTATTTT. Its translation: CASSLSGQGAGDTQYF.

This clonotype has only a few counts. V is TRBV7-2 and J is TRBJ2-1; D unclear. Germline assignment: CDR1 SGHTA and CDR2 FQGNSA. Trimming removed 5 bases from V and 2 bases from J, with 13 bases in between. The CDR3 spans 15 residues. CDR3 sequence: CASSPPDGAYNEQFF. The CDR3 DNA reads TGTGCCAGCAGCCCCCCCGACGGTGCCTACAATGAGCAGTTCTTC.

The rearrangement uses TRBV27 and TRBJ1-5; 8 nucleotides match TRBD1. The V gene end was trimmed by 5 bases and the J gene end by 8 bases; junction bases not matched to a gene: 8. There are 14 residues in the CDR3. Germline CDR1 is MNHEY and CDR2 is SMNVEV (reference sequence). The CDR3, as DNA: TGTGCCAGCAGTCCAGAGACAGGGGTAAAGCCCCAGCATTTT. Translated, it gives CASSPETGVKPQHF.

The gene calls are TRBV20-1 and TRBJ2-6; D gene unclear. The CDR3 contains 15 residues. V was trimmed by 1 base and J by 0 bases, leaving 7 bases between them. Germline-derived CDR1 and CDR2 are DFQATT and SNEGSKA (reference sequence). In nucleotides, the CDR3 is TGCAGTGCTAGAGCGGCAGTCTCTGGGGCCAACGTCCTGACTTTC. It yields the protein CSARAAVSGANVLTF.

This chain connects TRBV29-1 to TRBJ1-4; D perhaps matches TRBD1 (5 bases). Germline V lookup: CDR1 SQVTM, CDR2 ANQGSEA. V was pared by 2 bases and J by 4 bases, with 8 bases between. CDR3 length equals 13 residues. CDR3 nucleotides: TGCAGCGTTGAACAGGGTGGTAATGAAAAACTGTTTTTT. Amino acids: CSVEQGGNEKLFF. The whole variable domain, filled in from reference TRBV29-1 and TRBJ1-4, reads SAVISQKPSRDICQRGTSLTIQCQVDSQVTMMFWYRQQPGQSLTLIATANQGSEATYESGFVIDKFPISRPNLTFSTLTVSNMSPEDSSIYLCSVEQGGNEKLFFGSGTQLSVL.

The rearrangement uses TRBV7-6 and TRBJ2-1; the D gene could be TRBD1 or TRBD2 (5 bases each). CDR1 is SGHVS and CDR2 is FNYEAQ in the germline V gene. V shed 6 bases and J shed 10 bases, with 22 bases lying between them. This CDR3 has 15 amino acids. Written as DNA, the CDR3 is TGTGCCAGCAGTTTTGCGAATCAGGGAGCCGGGGAGCAGTTCTTC. Its translation is CASSFANQGAGEQFF.

This chain joins TRBV9 and TRBJ2-7, with 7 bases that match TRBD2. Germline lookup yields CDR1 SGDLS and CDR2 YYNGEE. This CDR3 contains 14 residues. The V and J ends lost 5 bases and 2 bases, in that order; junction bases with no gene match: 7. For the CDR3, the DNA is TGTGCCAGCAGTTTCTCTAGCGGTCCCTACGAGCAGTACTTC. This codes for CASSFSSGPYEQYF.

This clonotype appeared a few times. The V and J genes are TRBV5-1 and TRBJ2-3; D may be TRBD2 (5 bases). The germline V gene encodes CDR1 SGHRS and CDR2 YFSETQ. Deletions cut 1 base from V and 3 bases from J, with 12 bases between. This CDR3 spans 15 amino acids. The CDR3 nucleotides read TGCGCCAGCAGCTTGAGCGGCTCAGGTACAGATACGCAGTATTTT. It is translated as CASSLSGSGTDTQYF. Looking up the rest from reference TRBV5-1 and TRBJ2-3 gives the full variable domain: KAGVTQTPRYLIKTRGQQVTLSCSPISGHRSVSWYQQTPGQGLQFLFEYFSETQRNKGNFPGRFSGRQFSNSRSEMNVSTLELGDSALYLCASSLSGSGTDTQYFGPGTRLTVL.

V usage is TRBV7-3 and J usage is TRBJ2-4, with 12 bases aligning to TRBD2. Germline V CDR1 and CDR2: SGHTA, FQGTGA. The CDR3 consists of 19 residues. V gave up 1 base and J gave up 7 bases; unmatched junction bases: 14. The CDR3 protein is CASSLRSAGPSGRGNIQYF. The CDR3, as DNA: TGTGCCAGCAGCTTAAGATCCGCGGGTCCTAGCGGGAGGGGGAACATTCAGTACTTC.

This clonotype was observed a handful of times. The chain is built from TRBV6-5 and TRBJ2-7, with D tentatively TRBD1 or TRBD2 (5 bases each). This CDR3 comprises 12 residues. V was shortened by 10 bases and J by 0 bases, with 10 bases between the two germline ends. Germline V CDR1 and CDR2: MNHEY, SVGAGI. CDR3 protein: CATRGGSYEQYF. CDR3 nucleotides: TGTGCCACCCGGGGCGGCTCCTACGAGCAGTACTTC.

This chain links TRBV6-1 with TRBJ2-3; 9 bases are a match to TRBD2. J was trimmed by 1 base and V by 9 bases; bases with no gene match: 5. Germline V gene lookup returns CDR1 MNHNS and CDR2 SASEGT. The CDR3 consists of 14 residues. The CDR3, as DNA: TGTGCCAGTAGCGGGAGTCCGGGCACAGATACGCAGTATTTT. Translation gives CASSGSPGTDTQYF.

The chain carries TRBV20-1 and TRBJ2-3; 15 nucleotides align to TRBD2. Germline trimming cut 0 bases from V and 2 bases from J; bases unmatched to any gene: 3. Germline assignment: CDR1 DFQATT and CDR2 SNEGSKA (reference sequence). This CDR3 region has 17 residues. The CDR3 bases are TGCAGTGCTAGAGAGGGGACTAGCGGGAGGATCACAGATACGCAGTATTTT. Encoded protein: CSAREGTSGRITDTQYF.

The rearrangement links TRBV18 to TRBJ1-2; D call uncertain. The germline V gene has CDR1 KGHSH and CDR2 LQKENI. The CDR3 totals 16 residues. Trimming took 0 bases from V and 3 from J, leaving 14 bases between them. Written as DNA, the CDR3 is TGTGCCAGCTCACCACCGCCGGCCGGACGGGACTATGGCTACACCTTC. Its protein is CASSPPPAGRDYGYTF. The whole variable domain, remainder taken from reference TRBV18 and TRBJ1-2, is NAGVMQNPRHLVRRRGQEARLRCSPMKGHSHVYWYRQLPEEGLKFMVYLQKENIIDESGMPKERFSAEFPKEGPSILRIQQVVRGDSAAYFCASSPPPAGRDYGYTFGSGTRLTVV.